These 32 T cell receptor beta chains were sequenced from one sample in a study of blood T cells in healthy people across ages. Using a J-beta primer mix together with a sample-barcoded 5' primer, a second PCR was run for about 6 to 12 cycles. TCRdb fed the 5' RACE reads into MiXCR, producing one record per CDR3 protein. The sample lists about 1.5 million distinct CDR3 sequences, about 42% occurring once. Sequenced input: blood. All receptors derive from a young woman in good health.

The sample holds many counts of this clonotype. The J gene is TRBJ2-1, the V gene TRBV4-3, with TRBD2 matching over 13 bases. Germline CDR1 reads LGHNA; CDR2 reads YSLEER. With V trimmed by 1 base and J by 7 bases, 1 base remained unmatched. CDR3 length equals 15 residues. The CDR3 reads CASSQGTSGRNEQFF. CDR3 in DNA: TGCGCCAGCAGCCAAGGGACTAGCGGGAGAAATGAGCAGTTCTTC.

This clonotype was found a few times. The chain is built from TRBV18 and TRBJ1-2; D gene uncertain. Trimming removed 5 bases at V and 4 bases at J, with 14 bases between. The CDR3 has 14 amino acids. CDR1 and CDR2 from the germline V gene are KGHSH and LQKENI. As DNA, the CDR3 is TGTGCCAGCTCATCGAGGACCGATAGCTATGGCTACACCTTC. Translation: CASSSRTDSYGYTF.

The chain joins TRBV4-2 to TRBJ2-3, with D tentatively TRBD2 (5 bases). CDR1 is LGHNA and CDR2 is YNFKEQ in the germline V gene. This CDR3 spans 15 amino acids. Trimming removed 2 bases at V and 14 bases at J, with 23 bases between. The CDR3 bases are TGTGCCAGCAGCCAACTATGGATGAGGACCGGGGAAAGGTATTTT. As protein: CASSQLWMRTGERYF.

The V gene is TRBV4-1, the J gene TRBJ2-1, with D possibly matching TRBD2 (5 bases). This CDR3 region has 16 residues. Trimming cost V 4 bases and J 9 bases, with 22 bases left between them. Per germline, CDR1 MGHRA and CDR2 YSYEKL. Here the CDR3 reads CASSPMDLRPMVEQFF. CDR3 nucleotide sequence: TGCGCCAGCAGCCCAATGGACTTACGTCCGATGGTTGAGCAGTTCTTC.

V and J are TRBV12-3 or TRBV12-4 and TRBJ2-3; unclear D gene. The CDR3 spans 13 residues. Trimming cost V 2 bases and J 6 bases, with 9 bases left between them. In nucleotides, the CDR3 is TGTGCCAGCAGTTTAAAGTGGGTCGATACGCAGTATTTT. This gives the protein CASSLKWVDTQYF.

At least ten counts were recorded for this clonotype. In nucleotides, the CDR3 is TGTGCCAGCAGTTCCGGACTTTTCAATGAGCAGTTCTTC. Translating it yields CASSSGLFNEQFF. V and J are TRBV27 and TRBJ2-1; maybe TRBD2 (5 bases). Trimming removed 4 bases from V and 6 bases from J, with 10 bases in between. The germline CDR1 and CDR2 sequences are MNHEY and SMNVEV (reference sequence). The CDR3 is 13 residues long.

This clonotype occurred once. The chain uses TRBV7-2 and TRBJ2-1; D possibly matches TRBD1 or TRBD2 (5 bases each). CDR1 and CDR2 (germline): SGHTA, FQGNSA. The CDR3 extends over 15 amino acids. Trimming took 5 bases from V and 13 from J, leaving 24 bases between them. The CDR3 bases are TGTGCCAGCAGCCTAACGGGGCTGGCCCAAGAGACCCAGTTCTTC. Its translation: CASSLTGLAQETQFF.

This clonotype was counted between two and nine times. The rearrangement uses TRBV7-3 and TRBJ1-1; D is uncertain. V was clipped by 1 base and J by 3 bases, with 6 bases between them. Germline CDR1 SGHTA, CDR2 FQGTGA. This CDR3 comprises 13 residues. CDR3 bases: TGTGCCAGCAGCTTAAGTATTGACACTGAAGCTTTCTTT. Translation gives CASSLSIDTEAFF.

A remark on this clonotype: A much larger clone lies a single base off, so this may be a read error. The chain has TRBV6-2 or TRBV6-3 and TRBJ1-2, with D possibly TRBD1 on 5 matching bases. Germline V lookup: CDR1 MNHEY, CDR2 SVGEGT. This CDR3 is built from 13 residues. Trimming removed 6 bases at V and 4 bases at J, with 12 bases between. CDR3 in DNA: TGTGCCAGCAGAGCCGGGACGGTCTATGGCTACACCTTC. Encoded protein: CASRAGTVYGYTF.

The DNA for the CDR3 is TGCAGTGCTACCGGGACTAGCGGGAGGGCCAGGGAGACCCAGTACTTC. Amino acids: CSATGTSGRARETQYF. The V gene is TRBV20-1, the J gene TRBJ2-5; 16 bases line up with TRBD2. The junction had 7 bases not matched to a gene; V was cut back by 4 bases and J by 5 bases. Germline V gene lookup returns CDR1 DFQATT and CDR2 SNEGSKA (reference sequence). The length of the CDR3 is 16 residues.

With respect to this clonotype: An end of the junction does not agree with germline; a read error may underlie this. The chain uses TRBV27 and TRBJ2-4; 8 nucleotides agree with TRBD2. The V gene's germline CDR1 is MNHEY and CDR2 SMNVEV (reference sequence). This CDR3 comprises 14 residues. DNA of the CDR3: TGTGCCAGCAGTTTCGGACTAGCCGAAAACATTCAGTACTTC. Encoded protein: CASSFGLAENIQYF.

This rearrangement joins TRBV4-3 to TRBJ1-4, with a possible D match to TRBD1 (5 bases). The CDR3 extends over 16 amino acids. Between the trimmed V and J ends, which lost 3 bases and 8 bases, there was a span of 19 bases. Germline CDR1 reads LGHNA; CDR2 reads YSLEER. In DNA form, the CDR3 reads TGCGCCAGCAGCCACTACTCAGGGTCGGATAGGGAAAAACTGTTTTTT. Its translation: CASSHYSGSDREKLFF.

CDR3 in amino acids: CASSEDGGAAYEQYF. CDR3 coding DNA: TGTGCCAGCAGTGAAGATGGGGGGGCGGCCTACGAGCAGTACTTC. The V and J genes are TRBV2 and TRBJ2-7; a weak D match, TRBD2 (7 bases). The CDR3 has 15 residues. The germline gives CDR1 SNHLY, CDR2 FYNNEI. Trimming took 1 base from V and 2 from J, leaving 12 bases between them.

This chain joins TRBV2 and TRBJ2-1; TRBD2 agrees at 9 bases. This CDR3 has 14 amino acids. V lost 9 bases and J lost 8; bases outside the gene matches: 11. Germline assignment: CDR1 SNHLY and CDR2 FYNNEI. CDR3 bases: TGTGCCAGGCACCTTAGCGGGAGTTCTGATGAGCAGTTCTTC. Translation gives CARHLSGSSDEQFF.

This chain uses TRBV9 with TRBJ1-2; 7 positions match TRBD1. V lost 2 bases to trimming and J lost 0 bases; unmatched junction nucleotides: 4. There are 15 residues in the CDR3. Germline-derived CDR1 and CDR2 are SGDLS and YYNGEE. CDR3 loop: CASSVPGQTNYGYTF. The CDR3 DNA follows: TGTGCCAGCAGCGTTCCGGGACAGACTAACTATGGCTACACCTTC.

This clonotype was picked up a small number of times. The rearrangement links TRBV4-1 to TRBJ1-2, with TRBD1 matching over 8 bases. Germline assignment: CDR1 MGHRA and CDR2 YSYEKL. The CDR3 loop spans 15 amino acids. V shed 4 bases and J 1 base; nucleotides not matched to a gene: 5. CDR3 loop: CASSRPGQDNYGYTF. The CDR3 bases are TGCGCCAGCAGCCGTCCGGGACAGGATAACTATGGCTACACCTTC.

A few counts support this clonotype. The chain combines TRBV29-1 with TRBJ1-4; 7 bases are shared with TRBD1. The CDR3 loop spans 14 amino acids. J lost 6 bases, V lost 4 bases, and 8 bases had no gene match. Germline V gene sequence: CDR1 SQVTM, CDR2 ANQGSEA. The CDR3, as DNA: TGCAGCGTTGCTCGAGACAGGGACGATGAAAAACTGTTTTTT. Encoded protein: CSVARDRDDEKLFF.

The chain uses TRBV5-1 and TRBJ2-2; TRBD2 matches at 8 bases. V shed 0 bases, J shed 4 bases, and the junction held 2 bases outside the gene matches. The germline V gene encodes CDR1 SGHRS and CDR2 YFSETQ. The CDR3 length is 15 residues. This CDR3 is CASSLDGTSTGELFF. The CDR3, as DNA: TGCGCCAGCAGCTTGGATGGGACTAGCACCGGGGAGCTGTTTTTT.

The chain combines TRBV6-5 with TRBJ2-7, with TRBD2 matching 8 bases. The CDR3 has 15 residues. The germline V gene encodes CDR1 MNHEY and CDR2 SVGAGI. V shed 2 bases, J shed 7 bases, and the junction held 10 bases outside the gene matches. In DNA, the CDR3 is TGTGCCAGCAGTTACCAGGGACTAGTAAACAATGAGCAGTACTTC. Amino acid sequence: CASSYQGLVNNEQYF.

This clonotype has a handful of counts. V gene TRBV27 combines with J gene TRBJ2-7; the D gene is possibly TRBD2 (6 bases). From germline, CDR1 is MNHEY and CDR2 SMNVEV (reference sequence). The CDR3 has 13 residues. The V and J ends lost 2 bases and 7 bases respectively, with 12 bases between them. CDR3: CASSLRGLREQYF. The DNA of the CDR3 is TGTGCCAGCAGTTTAAGGGGACTGCGGGAGCAGTACTTC.

This chain connects TRBV20-1 to TRBJ1-5; TRBD1 might be the D (5 bases). Trimming left V 6 bases short and J 6 bases short, with 12 bases between. CDR1 DFQATT and CDR2 SNEGSKA come from the germline V gene (reference sequence). CDR3 size: 12 residues. CDR3 protein: CSAGPGGQPQHF. The CDR3 DNA is TGCAGTGCAGGACCGGGGGGTCAGCCCCAGCATTTT.

This sequence joins TRBV4-1 and TRBJ2-7, with 8 bases matching TRBD1. The CDR3 runs to 15 residues. V lost 0 bases, J lost 7 bases, and 8 bases stayed unmatched. The germline V gene has CDR1 MGHRA and CDR2 YSYEKL. The CDR3 here is CASSQERRGLGEQYF. DNA for the CDR3: TGCGCCAGCAGCCAAGAACGCAGGGGGCTTGGAGAGCAGTACTTC.

In this sample, this clonotype turned up a few times. The CDR3 loop is CASIPGRQSYGYTF. For the CDR3, the DNA is TGTGCCAGCATCCCCGGTAGGCAGTCATATGGCTACACCTTC. This chain connects TRBV6-1 to TRBJ1-2, with unresolved D. CDR1 MNHNS and CDR2 SASEGT come from the germline V gene. The CDR3 is made up of 14 amino acids. Trimming cost V 7 bases and J 5 bases, with 17 bases left between them.

The chain's CDR3 is CASSALAGGPNEQFF. The CDR3 DNA reads TGTGCCAGCAGCGCTCTAGCGGGGGGGCCGAATGAGCAGTTCTTC. The gene calls are TRBV9 and TRBJ2-1; 12 nucleotides align to TRBD2. The CDR3 is made up of 15 amino acids. Unmatched junction bases numbered 5, after V lost 3 bases and J lost 7 bases. Germline CDR1 SGDLS, CDR2 YYNGEE.

The chain joins TRBV27 to TRBJ2-1; no firm D call. Germline V CDR1 and CDR2: MNHEY, SMNVEV (reference sequence). V dropped 6 bases and J dropped 4 bases, with 13 bases sitting between them. CDR3 length: 14 residues. The chain's CDR3 is CASSIIDGYNEQFF. CDR3 sequence (DNA): TGTGCCAGCAGCATCATCGACGGGTACAATGAGCAGTTCTTC.

The chain combines TRBV27 with TRBJ2-3; TRBD1 might be the D (6 bases). V was cut by 10 bases and J by 6 bases, with 26 bases left in between. The germline gives CDR1 MNHEY, CDR2 SMNVEV (reference sequence). The CDR3 totals 16 residues. The CDR3 sequence is CAIAPFPSRGSDTQYF. As DNA, the CDR3 is TGTGCCATCGCCCCATTCCCGAGCAGGGGAAGTGATACGCAGTATTTT.

The genes are TRBV7-9 and TRBJ2-7; unclear D gene. CDR3 length equals 12 residues. In germline, CDR1 is SEHNR, CDR2 FQNEAQ (reference sequence). V was clipped by 4 bases and J by 7 bases, with 11 bases between them. The CDR3 DNA reads TGTGCCAGCAGCTCCTACCGCCTAGAGCAGTACTTC. Protein sequence: CASSSYRLEQYF.

The rearrangement links TRBV6-5 to TRBJ1-5; D not certain. The CDR3 sequence is 14 residues long. The V gene lost 2 bases and the J gene lost 5 bases, with 10 bases spanning the gap. The germline CDR1 and CDR2 sequences are MNHEY and SVGAGI. In DNA, the CDR3 is TGTGCCAGCAGTTACGATGGGGTCTATCAGCCCCAGCATTTT. Translation gives CASSYDGVYQPQHF.

This chain joins TRBV20-1 and TRBJ2-7; the match to TRBD2 covers 9 bases. Germline V gene lookup returns CDR1 DFQATT and CDR2 SNEGSKA (reference sequence). The CDR3 loop spans 19 amino acids. V shed 0 bases, J shed 0 bases, and the junction held 15 bases outside the gene matches. The CDR3 region is CSARDIGLAIGPDSYEQYF. CDR3 nucleotides: TGCAGTGCTAGAGATATAGGACTAGCGATCGGCCCCGACTCCTACGAGCAGTACTTC.

The rearrangement joins TRBV7-9 to TRBJ2-1; D is possibly TRBD2 (7 bases). Deletions cut 4 bases from V and 10 bases from J, with 17 bases between. There are 14 residues in the CDR3. Looked up from germline, CDR1 is SEHNR and CDR2 is FQNEAQ (reference sequence). The CDR3 region has the DNA TGTGCCAGCAGCTATACCATGGGGGGGCGGGAGCAGTTCTTC. This encodes CASSYTMGGREQFF.

The V and J genes are TRBV15 and TRBJ2-1; 7 bases align to TRBD2. The V gene's germline CDR1 is LNHNV and CDR2 YYDKDF (reference sequence). The V gene end was trimmed by 5 bases and the J gene end by 8 bases; junction bases not matched to a gene: 18. The CDR3 covers 17 residues. The CDR3 loop reads CATSLASGPAGTDEQFF. In DNA form, the CDR3 reads TGTGCCACCAGCTTGGCTTCCGGACCAGCGGGGACGGATGAGCAGTTCTTC.

There are many counts of this clonotype. V and J are TRBV29-1 and TRBJ2-1; no clear D. Germline-derived CDR1 and CDR2 are SQVTM and ANQGSEA. Trimming took off 3 bases at V and 3 bases at J, with 3 bases between the two ends. The CDR3 has 11 amino acids. CDR3 residues: CSVEVYNEQFF. DNA of the CDR3: TGCAGCGTTGAGGTCTACAATGAGCAGTTCTTC.